The T cell receptor (beta chain) under discussion was sequenced for a study of T-cell memory formation after mild COVID-19. The wider study: Largely donor-specific TCR clusters were found. Overall study results and limits: CD4/CD8 balance held among clones contracting day 15 to 85, and later expanders leaned CD4+. Researchers report contracting CD4+ clones mostly in CM and EM, with CD8+ clones in EMRA. The pre-infection memory compartment contained some responding clones, suggesting cross-reactive memory joined.

Using its own MiXCR run on the 5' RACE reads, TCRdb lists one record per CDR3 protein. Of roughly 510,000 distinct CDR3 sequences listed, roughly 17% are singletons. The CDR3 length is 14 residues. Looked up from germline, CDR1 is LGHDT and CDR2 is YNNKEL (reference sequence). The V end lost 5 bases, the J end lost 5 bases, and 16 bases lay between the germline ends. This clonotype turned up a few times. The antigen is unknown. Specimen: PBMCs or a T cell subset sorted from them (not recorded which). The sequence was collected from an adult woman who had mild COVID-19 (a few samples of this study predate the infection). Cell type and time point are not known. The rearrangement joins TRBV3-1 to TRBJ2-7; tentative D call: TRBD2 (7 bases). CDR3: CASSSQGGGDEQYF. CDR3 coding DNA: TGTGCCAGCAGCTCCCAGGGAGGGGGGGACGAGCAGTACTTC.